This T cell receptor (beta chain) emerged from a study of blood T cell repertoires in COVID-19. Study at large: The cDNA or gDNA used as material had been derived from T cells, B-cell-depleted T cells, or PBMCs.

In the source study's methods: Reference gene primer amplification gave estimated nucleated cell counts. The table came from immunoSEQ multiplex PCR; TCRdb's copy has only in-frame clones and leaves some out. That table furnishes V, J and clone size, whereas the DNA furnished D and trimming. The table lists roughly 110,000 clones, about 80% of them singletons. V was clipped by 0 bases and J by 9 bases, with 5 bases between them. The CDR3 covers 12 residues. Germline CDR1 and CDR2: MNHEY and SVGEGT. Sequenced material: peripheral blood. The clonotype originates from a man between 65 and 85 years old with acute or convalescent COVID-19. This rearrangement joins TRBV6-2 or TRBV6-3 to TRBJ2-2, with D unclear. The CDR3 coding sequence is TGTGCCAGCAGTTACTCCCCAAGGGAGCTGTTTTTT. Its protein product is CASSYSPRELFF.